The text below deals with one TCR beta chain. Its antigen remains unidentified. There are no base qualities to consult, and no much larger clone falls within one base. The data are from a study of CD8+ T cells in alopecia areata (dated by TCRdb to the late 2010s). Describing the broader study: Treated patients were enrolled in an open-label pilot trial of oral tofacitinib at 5 to 10 mg twice daily for moderate-to-severe alopecia areata. The RNA source kit depended on sample type: the PAXgene miRNA kit for fixed scalp, the miRNeasy kit for PBMCs, and the RNeasy kit for mouse skin. The SALT score, which quantifies the percentage of affected scalp surface area, was used to measure disease severity in treated patients. Clonality in the scalp was compared among normal scalp (n=4), patchy alopecia areata scalp (n=8), and alopecia totalis/universalis scalp (n=8). TCRbeta CDR3 regions were amplified by immunoSEQ multiplex PCR using 35 Vbeta forward and 13 Jbeta reverse primers. Human TCRbeta sequencing covered scalp tissue and sorted CD4+ and CD8+ peripheral blood T cells from patchy and totalis/universalis alopecia areata patients and healthy controls. In both human patients and the C3H/HeJ mouse model, the study applied high-throughput TCRbeta sequencing to look at T cell clonal expansion in alopecia areata. Patients received tofacitinib for 6 to 18 months and were then followed off drug for 6 months to check for delayed response and recurrence. Biopsies were taken from tofacitinib-treated patients at baseline and at 4 and 24 weeks of treatment, and a later scalp biopsy was taken in several of the tofacitinib-treated patients.

What the research found in general, with its limitations: During tofacitinib treatment, many expanded lesional clones stuck around in both scalp and blood, and this persistence may partly explain why relapse happens after treatment is stopped. Scalp TCR repertoire analysis is complicated because resident alphabeta T cells in normal human skin are also sequenced, whereas mouse skin is dominated by gammadelta T cells. Because the treated cohort was small and included a single nonresponder, larger studies are needed to assess links between baseline CD8+ expansion and response. Scalp clonality and the number of expanded CD8+ clones among the top 100 scalp clones were significantly decreased by tofacitinib. Shared TCR sequences between patients were less evident than in mice, which may be partly attributable to HLA diversity in the patient population. Compared with normal scalp, lesional scalp, particularly in alopecia totalis/universalis, had higher clonality and more expanded CD8+ clones, which suggests antigenic drive.

Libraries were made using the immunoSEQ multiplex PCR assay. RNA was extracted from all samples and reverse transcribed into cDNA, which served as template for TCR sequencing. SuperScript III was used to make first-strand cDNA, primed with a 2:1 mix of oligo-dT and random hexamers. Amplification bias was assessed with a synthetic immune receptor repertoire, and residual bias was removed computationally. The authors' pipeline ran thus. After raw reads were preprocessed to remove errors, the CDR3 was defined following IMGT conventions as running from the conserved cysteine to phenylalanine. Clonality was computed as 1 minus the Shannon entropy, with the entropy normalized by log2 of the number of productive unique TCRs. Whether each scalp clone was CD4 or CD8 was inferred by checking scalp TCRbeta sequences against the CD4 and CD8 repertoires from sorted blood. What TCRdb holds here is the immuneACCESS table cut down to in-frame rearrangements. Part of the clones is not present; checked against another copy, under half of the missing clones reflect an unresolved V gene, and the others are unexplained. V and J calls and clone size are those listed in that table; D and trimming were worked out from the DNA. The sample yields about 210,000 clones; over 60% were counted once. The biggest ten clones account for about 4% of the sample.

V sheds 4 bases and J sheds 6 bases, leaving 3 bases between their ends. Taken from the germline V gene (reference sequence), the CDR1 and CDR2 loops are SEHNR and FQNEAQ. The CDR3 contains 10 residues, cysteine and phenylalanine counted. CDR3 DNA is the only sequence kept; it has 30 bases, read in frame from the first base. What the time point label conveys for this sample: less than five weeks on oral tofacitinib. Taken with the paper, the label for treatment or condition translates to: oral pan-JAK inhibitor, 5-10 mg twice daily. Lesional scalp punch biopsies and peripheral blood were obtained from alopecia areata patients. PBMCs were isolated by density centrifugation and stained for CD3, CD4 and CD8, after which CD4+ and CD8+ T cells were sorted on a FACSAria.

The source is a human donor with alopecia areata. The V and J genes are TRBV7-9 and TRBJ1-2, with the D segment identity uncertain. This specimen was CD4+ T cells sorted from blood, taken at week 4, from a patient treated with tofacitinib. The DNA is as follows: TGTGCCAGCAGCTCGAATGGCTACACCTTC. Its translation is CASSSNGYTF.